Following are 5 T cell receptor beta chains from one sample sequenced in a study of blood T cell repertoires in COVID-19. The assay was immunoSEQ multiplex PCR, and TCRdb's table has in-frame clones only and misses some. The sample lists some 180,000 clones; about 85% were seen once. The material sequenced was PBMCs or T cells enriched from blood (not recorded which). The receptors originated from a man aged 40-49 years who had recovered from COVID-19.

The chain combines TRBV4-1 with TRBJ1-2; 8 bases are shared with TRBD1. Trimming took 2 bases from V and 4 from J; bases not matched to a gene: 12. CDR1 is MGHRA, CDR2 YSYEKL, per germline. The CDR3 has 17 residues. CDR3 in amino acids: CASSQWTGTGIAYGYTF. The DNA for the CDR3 is TGCGCCAGCAGCCAATGGACCGGGACAGGAATCGCCTATGGCTACACCTTC.

A single count supports this clone. The chain recombines TRBV7-3 with TRBJ1-6; D ambiguous. The CDR3 runs 14 residues. Germline lookup yields CDR1 SGHTA and CDR2 FQGTGA. V dropped 2 bases and J dropped 6 bases, with 8 bases sitting between them. CDR3 sequence: CASSLGGSNSPLHF. CDR3 sequence (DNA): TGTGCCAGCAGCTTAGGAGGGTCTAATTCACCCCTCCACTTT.

The chain recombines TRBV6-5 with TRBJ1-4; 8 bases align to TRBD1. With V trimmed by 6 bases and J by 8 bases, 8 bases remained unmatched. The length of the CDR3 is 14 residues. Germline CDR1 and CDR2: MNHEY and SVGAGI. CDR3 in amino acids: CASRADRGGEKLFF. CDR3 bases: TGTGCCAGCAGAGCCGACAGGGGAGGGGAAAAACTGTTTTTT.

This clone occurred once. V gene TRBV28 combines with J gene TRBJ2-7, with D possibly TRBD2 on 5 matching bases. Germline CDR1 MDHEN, CDR2 SYDVKM. The ends were cut back, 8 bases at V and 6 bases at J, with 20 bases in the middle. The CDR3 extends over 14 amino acids. DNA for the CDR3: TGTGCCAGCTTTGAAAGCCCTGGACGGGGCGAGCAGTACTTC. Its protein is CASFESPGRGEQYF. Full variable domain (rest looked up from reference TRBV28 and TRBJ2-7): DVKVTQSSRYLVKRTGEKVFLECVQDMDHENMFWYRQDPGLGLRLIYFSYDVKMKEKGDIPEGYSVSREKKERFSLILESASTNQTSMYLCASFESPGRGEQYFGPGTRLTVT.

The rearrangement joins TRBV13 to TRBJ1-1; D gene ambiguous. The CDR3 contains 14 residues. V was cut by 8 bases and J by 3 bases, with 16 bases left in between. Germline assignment: CDR1 PRHDT and CDR2 FYEKMQ (reference sequence). CDR3 DNA: TGTGCCAGCGTCAGATCCAGGCGGGACACTGAAGCTTTCTTT. This gives the protein CASVRSRRDTEAFF.